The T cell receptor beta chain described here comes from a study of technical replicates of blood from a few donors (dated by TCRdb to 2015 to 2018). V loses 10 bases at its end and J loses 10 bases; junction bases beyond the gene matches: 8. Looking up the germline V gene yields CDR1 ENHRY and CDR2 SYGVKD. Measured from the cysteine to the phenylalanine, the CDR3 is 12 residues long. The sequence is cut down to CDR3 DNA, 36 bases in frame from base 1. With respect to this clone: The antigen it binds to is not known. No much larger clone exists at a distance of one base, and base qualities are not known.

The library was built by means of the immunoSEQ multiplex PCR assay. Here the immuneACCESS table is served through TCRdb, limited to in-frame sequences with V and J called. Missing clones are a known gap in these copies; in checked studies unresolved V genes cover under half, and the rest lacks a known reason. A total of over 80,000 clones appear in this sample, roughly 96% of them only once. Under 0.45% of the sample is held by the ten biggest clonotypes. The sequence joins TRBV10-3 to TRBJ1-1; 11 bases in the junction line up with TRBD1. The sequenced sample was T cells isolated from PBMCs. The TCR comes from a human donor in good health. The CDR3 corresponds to CATTGQGELAFF. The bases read TGTGCCACGACGGGACAGGGGGAATTAGCTTTCTTT.